This TCR beta chain is from a study of T cell changes during pregnancy in multiple sclerosis. Profiled with immunoSEQ multiplex PCR; TCRdb holds only in-frame clones, not every one. The repertoire holds some 49,000 clones, with more than 85% as singletons. This clone was seen once. V shed 5 bases, J shed 2 bases, and the junction held 4 bases outside the gene matches. Germline V gene data show CDR1 as MNHEY and CDR2 as SMNVEV (reference sequence). The CDR3 length is 15 residues. The clonotype comes from a female donor with multiple sclerosis, enrolled in a pregnancy study. The input for sequencing was CD8+ T cells from peripheral blood mononuclear cells, taken in the first trimester of pregnancy. The chain uses TRBV27 and TRBJ1-3, with 9 positions matching TRBD1. For the CDR3, the DNA is TGTGCCAGCAGTCCCGGGACAGGGACTGGAAACACCATATATTTT. It encodes CASSPGTGTGNTIYF.